Following are 20 T cell receptor beta chains from one sample sequenced in a study of T cells in Graves' hyperthyroidism and ophthalmopathy (dated by TCRdb to between 2018 and 2020). The library was produced with multiplex PCR. The sequencer was an Illumina HiSeq 2000. Amplification of TCR beta CDR3 regions was carried out from RNA transcripts. The TCR CDR3 was subjected to a first round of RT-PCR using the HTBI primer set and the Qiagen OneStep RT-PCR kit. TCRdb passed the public sequencing reads through fastp at Q25 and MiXCR, retaining productive beta sequences. All rows with the same CDR3 protein become a single entry with the most common DNA and genes. The sample table holds about 570,000 distinct CDR3 sequences, of which around 45% were seen once. In total, the top ten clones hold around 20% of the sample. Sample: peripheral blood or thyroid tissue (not recorded which). These receptors all stem from an adult woman with Graves' disease, either hyperthyroidism or ophthalmopathy (not recorded which).

This clonotype was counted at least ten times. The chain uses TRBV5-1 and TRBJ2-2, with no clear D. The ends were cut back, 5 bases at V and 0 bases at J, with 8 bases in the middle. The CDR3 has 14 residues. Germline V gives CDR1 SGHRS, CDR2 YFSETQ. CDR3 DNA: TGCGCCAGCAGAGGCGGAACGAACACCGGGGAGCTGTTTTTT. Protein: CASRGGTNTGELFF.

The gene calls are TRBV6-5 and TRBJ1-1; D may be TRBD1 (5 bases). Germline CDR1 is MNHEY and CDR2 is SVGAGI. The V and J ends lost 7 bases and 6 bases respectively, with 18 bases between them. The CDR3 length is 14 residues. CDR3 protein: CASTPGVGVAEAFF. The CDR3 DNA follows: TGTGCCAGCACCCCGGGGGTCGGCGTCGCTGAAGCTTTCTTT.

J is TRBJ2-7 and V is TRBV6-2 or TRBV6-3, with a possible D match to TRBD2 (5 bases). Germline loops: CDR1 MNHEY, CDR2 SVGEGT. V lost 6 bases and J lost 2, with 17 bases in between. The CDR3 contains 15 residues. As DNA, the CDR3 is TGTGCCAGCAGCTACGGACTCCTCGGGGCCTACGAGCAGTACTTC. This translates into CASSYGLLGAYEQYF.

The sample holds many counts of this clonotype. The CDR3 spells CASSFAGTTYEQYF. In DNA form, the CDR3 reads TGTGCCAGCAGTTTTGCCGGGACCACTTACGAGCAGTACTTC. The J gene is TRBJ2-7, the V gene TRBV6-6; TRBD1 or TRBD2 may be the D gene (5 bases each). This CDR3 is built from 14 residues. The germline V gene has CDR1 MNHNY and CDR2 SVGAGI (reference sequence). V lost 4 bases and J 4 bases, leaving 14 bases between the germline ends.

This clonotype was counted at least ten times. The chain recombines TRBV7-2 with TRBJ2-7; D remains ambiguous. V was shortened by 5 bases and J by 6 bases, with 11 bases between the two germline ends. The V gene's germline CDR1 is SGHTA and CDR2 FQGNSA. The CDR3 sequence is 12 residues long. In DNA form, the CDR3 reads TGTGCCAGCAGCGCTAGTTACGGCGAGCAGTACTTC. It specifies CASSASYGEQYF.

The chain couples TRBV10-3 to TRBJ1-2; 7 positions agree with TRBD1. This CDR3 is built from 15 residues. CDR1 and CDR2 (germline): ENHRY, SYGVKD. V was pared by 3 bases and J by 6 bases, with 10 bases of the junction left unmatched. Here the CDR3 reads CAISDFGTVVDGYTF. Here the CDR3 DNA reads TGTGCCATCAGTGACTTCGGGACAGTGGTAGATGGCTACACCTTC.

This clonotype has more than one count but fewer than ten. V is TRBV19 and J is TRBJ2-3; TRBD1 might be the D (6 bases). With 10 bases removed from V and 5 bases from J, the gap between germline ends came to 19 bases. Germline CDR1 is LNHDA and CDR2 is SQIVND (reference sequence). CDR3 size: 14 residues. For the CDR3, the DNA is TGTGCCACTGCACGTGGGGGCTCGGGAGATACGCAGTATTTT. Its translation is CATARGGSGDTQYF.

The chain has TRBV5-6 and TRBJ2-7; tentatively, D is TRBD1 (6 bases). CDR3 length: 16 residues. Trimming left V 1 base short and J 2 bases short, with 16 bases between. The V gene's germline CDR1 is SGHDT and CDR2 YYEEEE. The CDR3 region has the DNA TGTGCCAGCAGCTTGCGACCGCGGCAGGGGCCCTACGAGCAGTACTTC. It encodes CASSLRPRQGPYEQYF.

Regarding this clonotype: A read error is likely, as this CDR3 ends without the conserved phenylalanine or tryptophan. It is unclear where the CDR3 begins or ends on the DNA, so no DNA is shown, and the CDR3 is as TCRdb lists it. This chain connects TRBV7-2 to TRBJ2-5; the table's D call of TRBD2 was not tested on the DNA. The CDR3 contains 13 residues when both ends are counted. Germline values: CDR1 SGHTA, CDR2 FQGNSA. Here the CDR3 reads CASSRGTSGRSQL.

This clonotype was seen repeatedly, ten times or more. The chain links TRBV10-3 to TRBJ1-2; D is unclear. The germline V gene has CDR1 ENHRY and CDR2 SYGVKD. CDR3 length equals 14 residues. V was shortened by 7 bases and J by 1 base, with 13 bases between the two germline ends. CDR3 sequence (DNA): TGTGCCATCAACGAAGACGGGCTTAACTATGGCTACACCTTC. It specifies CAINEDGLNYGYTF.

This clonotype came up many times. The rearrangement joins TRBV19 to TRBJ2-2; the match to TRBD1 covers 8 bases. The V and J ends lost 5 bases and 7 bases, in that order; junction bases with no gene match: 15. Germline V gene sequence: CDR1 LNHDA, CDR2 SQIVND (reference sequence). The CDR3 spans 17 residues. The CDR3 DNA follows: TGTGCCAGTAGTTCGCAGACAGGGGCGTCGAGGGACGGGGAGCTGTTTTTT. It is translated as CASSSQTGASRDGELFF. The full variable domain, rest sourced from reference TRBV19 and TRBJ2-2, is DGGITQSPKYLFRKEGQNVTLSCEQNLNHDAMYWYRQDPGQGLRLIYYSQIVNDFQKGDIAEGYSVSREKKESFPLTVTSAQKNPTAFYLCASSSQTGASRDGELFFGEGSRLTVL.

Details on this clonotype: The junction does not match germline at one end; this may be a read error. The chain recombines TRBV10-3 with TRBJ1-1; D is perhaps TRBD1 (5 bases). The CDR3 consists of 15 residues. Germline-derived CDR1 and CDR2 are ENHRY and SYGVKD. The CDR3 sequence is CASSSRGPRDTEAFF. In nucleotides, the CDR3 is TGTGCCAGCAGTTCCCGGGGCCCAAGGGACACTGAAGCTTTCTTT.

Worth noting for this clonotype: One end of the junction is discordant with germline, which a read error may explain. The chain uses TRBV5-1 and TRBJ1-1; the D is unclear. CDR1 is SGHRS and CDR2 is YFSETQ in the germline V gene. The CDR3 runs 13 residues. The CDR3 DNA reads as TGCGCCAGCAGCTTTGGAGCGAACACTGAAGCTTCCTTT. Protein sequence: CASSFGANTEASF. Variable domain in full (rest from reference TRBV5-1 and TRBJ1-1): KAGVTQTPRYLIKTRGQQVTLSCSPISGHRSVSWYQQTPGQGLQFLFEYFSETQRNKGNFPGRFSGRQFSNSRSEMNVSTLELGDSALYLCASSFGANTEASFGQGTRLTVV.

V usage is TRBV30 and J usage is TRBJ2-7; the D gene is possibly TRBD2 (5 bases). CDR3 length: 13 residues. The germline CDR1 and CDR2 sequences are GTSNPN and SVGIG (reference sequence). V dropped 1 base and J dropped 5 bases, with 12 bases sitting between them. CDR3 residues: CAWSGGIGNEQYF. CDR3 nucleotides: TGTGCCTGGAGTGGAGGGATCGGGAACGAGCAGTACTTC.

The gene calls are TRBV7-8 and TRBJ1-2; the D is unclear. The CDR3 contains 15 residues. Trimming removed 5 bases at V and 2 bases at J, with 15 bases between. Germline V CDR1 and CDR2: SGHVS, FQNEAQ. CDR3 nucleotides: TGTGCCAGCAGCCCCGACGCGATGGCCAACTATGGCTACACCTTC. Protein: CASSPDAMANYGYTF.

Many counts were recorded for this clonotype. The chain recombines TRBV6-5 with TRBJ2-2, with 10 bases identical to TRBD1. Trimming took 5 bases from V and 5 from J; bases not matched to a gene: 5. The CDR3 is 15 amino acids. CDR1 and CDR2 (germline): MNHEY, SVGAGI. This CDR3 reads CASSRDRGGTGELFF. CDR3 bases: TGTGCCAGCAGTCGGGACAGGGGAGGGACCGGGGAGCTGTTTTTT.

This clonotype was seen just once. The J gene is TRBJ1-5, the V gene TRBV10-3; no reliable D call. The V end was cut by 7 bases, the J end by 0 bases, with 7 bases between. The V gene's germline CDR1 is ENHRY and CDR2 SYGVKD. The length of the CDR3 is 13 residues. The CDR3 sequence is CAINSNSNQPQHF. CDR3 nucleotides: TGTGCCATCAATTCAAATAGCAATCAGCCCCAGCATTTT.

The gene calls are TRBV29-1 and TRBJ2-3; D is ambiguous. V was pared by 8 bases and J by 0 bases, with 12 bases between. Germline assignment: CDR1 SQVTM and CDR2 ANQGSEA. CDR3 length: 13 residues. CDR3: CSSLGWSTDTQYF. Here the CDR3 DNA reads TGCAGCTCCCTGGGGTGGAGCACAGATACGCAGTATTTT.

This chain connects TRBV6-6 to TRBJ1-5, with 11 bases that match TRBD1. This CDR3 region has 17 residues. Germline V gives CDR1 MNHNY, CDR2 SVGAGI (reference sequence). The ends lost 4 bases at V and 4 bases at J; junction bases unmatched: 9. The CDR3, as DNA: TGTGCCAGCAGTTCCGACGGACAGGGGGCATTGAATCAGCCCCAGCATTTT. Translating it yields CASSSDGQGALNQPQHF.

To note about this clonotype: It may be a read error: a sequence one base away is much more abundant. This chain connects TRBV30 to TRBJ1-2; no firm D call. Germline V gene lookup returns CDR1 GTSNPN and CDR2 SVGIG (reference sequence). V was shortened by 2 bases and J by 4 bases, with 8 bases between the two germline ends. This CDR3 spans 12 amino acids. CDR3 in amino acids: CAWSTRPYGYTF. CDR3 DNA sequence: TGTGCCTGGAGTACCAGGCCCTATGGCTACACCTTC. Looking up the rest from reference TRBV30 and TRBJ1-2 gives the full variable domain: SQTIHQWPATLVQPVGSPLSLECTVEGTSNPNLYWYRQAAGRGLQLLFYSVGIGQISSEVPQNLSASRPQDRQFILSSKKLLLSDSGFYLCAWSTRPYGYTFGSGTRLTVV.